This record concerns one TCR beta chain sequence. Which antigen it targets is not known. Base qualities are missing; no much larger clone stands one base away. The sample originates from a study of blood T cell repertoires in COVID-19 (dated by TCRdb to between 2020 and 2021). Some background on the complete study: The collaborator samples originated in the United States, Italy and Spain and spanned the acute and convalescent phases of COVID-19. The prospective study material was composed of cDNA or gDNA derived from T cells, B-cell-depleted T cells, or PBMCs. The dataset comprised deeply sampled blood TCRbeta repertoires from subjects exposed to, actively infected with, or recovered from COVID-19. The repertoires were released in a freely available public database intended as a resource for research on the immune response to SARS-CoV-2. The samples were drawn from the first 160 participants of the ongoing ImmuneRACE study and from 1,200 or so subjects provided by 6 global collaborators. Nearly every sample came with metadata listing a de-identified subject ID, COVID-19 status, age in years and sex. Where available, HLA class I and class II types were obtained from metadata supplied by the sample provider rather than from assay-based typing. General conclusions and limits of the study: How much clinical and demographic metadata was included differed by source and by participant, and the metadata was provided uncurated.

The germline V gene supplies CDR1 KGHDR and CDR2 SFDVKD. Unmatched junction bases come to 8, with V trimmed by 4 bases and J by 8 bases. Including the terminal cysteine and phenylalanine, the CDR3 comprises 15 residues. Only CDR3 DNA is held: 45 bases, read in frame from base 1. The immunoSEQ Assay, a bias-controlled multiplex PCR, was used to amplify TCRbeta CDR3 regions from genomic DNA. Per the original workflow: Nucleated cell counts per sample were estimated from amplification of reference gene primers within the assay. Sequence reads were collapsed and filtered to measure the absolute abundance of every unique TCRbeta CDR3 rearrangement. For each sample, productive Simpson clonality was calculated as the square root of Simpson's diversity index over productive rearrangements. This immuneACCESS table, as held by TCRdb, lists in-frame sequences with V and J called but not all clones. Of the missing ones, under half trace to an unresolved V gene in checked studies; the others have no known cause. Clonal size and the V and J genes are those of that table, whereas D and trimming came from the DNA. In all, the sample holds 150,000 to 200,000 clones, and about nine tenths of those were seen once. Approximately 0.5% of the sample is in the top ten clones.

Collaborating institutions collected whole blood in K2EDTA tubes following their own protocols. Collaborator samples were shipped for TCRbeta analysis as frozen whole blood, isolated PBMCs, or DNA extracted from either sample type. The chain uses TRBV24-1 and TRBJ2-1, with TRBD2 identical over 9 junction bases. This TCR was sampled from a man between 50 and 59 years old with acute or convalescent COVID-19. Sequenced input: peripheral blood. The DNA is TGTGCCACCAGTGAACAAGGACTAGCGCCGGATGAGCAGTTCTTC. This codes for CATSEQGLAPDEQFF.